The 20 T cell receptor beta chains in this list originate from one sample, sequenced in a study of read filtering for tumor transcriptome and immune sequencing. This library used 300 to 500 ng RNA and molecular barcoded adaptors spanning alpha/delta and beta/gamma chains. TCRdb re-derived calls from the reads in MiXCR, one entry per CDR3 protein. The repertoire has 50,000 or so distinct CDR3 sequences, roughly 19% of them found once; the top ten carry 15%. The specimen was a population of CD138-negative cells sorted from bone marrow. The receptor source for this set is a donor aged 40 or over with multiple myeloma.

About this clonotype itself: Because it lacks the conserved phenylalanine or tryptophan at the end, this CDR3 is likely a read error. The J gene is TRBJ1-1, the V gene TRBV29-1; the match to TRBD1 covers 9 bases. From germline, CDR1 is SQVTM and CDR2 ANQGSEA. CDR3 size: 15 residues. V shed 6 bases, J shed 1 base, and the junction held 9 bases outside the gene matches. CDR3: CSVKTGGTKNTEAFL. In nucleotides, the CDR3 is TGCAGCGTAAAAACAGGGGGCACAAAGAACACTGAAGCTTTCCTT.

In this sample, this clonotype turned up many times. The J gene is TRBJ1-1, the V gene TRBV29-1, with D maybe TRBD1 (5 bases). Trimming removed 5 bases from V and 4 bases from J, with 8 bases in between. The length of the CDR3 is 11 residues. CDR1 and CDR2 (germline): SQVTM, ANQGSEA. The CDR3 sequence is CSVFRATEAFF. CDR3 nucleotides: TGCAGCGTTTTCAGGGCCACTGAAGCTTTCTTT.

This clonotype has ten or more counts. J is TRBJ2-7 and V is TRBV7-8, with D possibly being TRBD2 (5 bases). V gave up 1 base and J gave up 7 bases, with 17 bases separating them. Germline CDR1 SGHVS, CDR2 FQNEAQ. The length of the CDR3 is 15 residues. The CDR3 coding sequence is TGTGCCAGCAGCTTAGGGGCTAGCCCTGCCTGGGAGCAGTACTTC. Translated, it gives CASSLGASPAWEQYF.

This clonotype is labeled medium-sized. V gene TRBV7-9 combines with J gene TRBJ2-6; D may be TRBD1 or TRBD2 (5 bases each). Looked up from germline, CDR1 is SEHNR and CDR2 is FQNEAQ (reference sequence). The V end lost 0 bases, the J end lost 1 base, and 10 bases lay between the germline ends. The CDR3 totals 17 residues. The CDR3 DNA reads TGTGCCAGCAGCTTAGCGGGACCAGGGTCTGGGGCCAACGTCCTGACTTTC. This encodes CASSLAGPGSGANVLTF. Based on the CDR3 plus reference TRBV7-9 and TRBJ2-6, the full variable domain is DTGVSQNPRHKITKRGQNVTFRCDPISEHNRLYWYRQTLGQGPEFLTYFQNEAQLEKSRLLSDRFSAERPKGSFSTLEIQRTEQGDSAMYLCASSLAGPGSGANVLTFGAGSRLTVL.

This clonotype occurred many times. The CDR3 bases are TGTGCCAGCAGTCAAGGGGGTCGGGGAATCGCTGAAGCTTTCTTT. It encodes CASSQGGRGIAEAFF. This chain joins TRBV12-3 or TRBV12-4 and TRBJ1-1, with D maybe TRBD1 (6 bases). The CDR3 covers 15 residues. With 5 bases removed from V and 6 bases from J, the gap between germline ends came to 19 bases.

This rearrangement joins TRBV20-1 to TRBJ1-5; D is ambiguous. V lost 2 bases, J lost 2 bases, and 28 bases lay in between. The length of the CDR3 is 20 residues. CDR1 is DFQATT and CDR2 is SNEGSKA in the germline V gene (reference sequence). DNA of the CDR3: TGCAGTGCTAGACGAGGACGCCCTACCGAAGGGATATATCGCAATCAGCCCCAGCATTTT. It codes for CSARRGRPTEGIYRNQPQHF.

In this sample, this clonotype turned up many times. The chain recombines TRBV7-3 with TRBJ2-3; 8 bases agree with TRBD1. The J segment lost 3 bases and the V segment lost 2 bases, leaving 4 bases of the junction unmatched. In germline, CDR1 is SGHTA, CDR2 FQGTGA. The CDR3 loop spans 15 amino acids. CDR3 in amino acids: CASSLFRGQTDTQYF. CDR3 coding DNA: TGTGCCAGCAGCTTATTCAGGGGGCAAACAGATACGCAGTATTTT.

This clonotype has a count of ten or more. V gene TRBV14 combines with J gene TRBJ2-3; 8 bases line up with TRBD2. This CDR3 is built from 16 residues. Germline CDR1 and CDR2: SGHDN and FVKESK. J lost 8 bases, V lost 3 bases, and 13 bases had no gene match. The CDR3 coding sequence is TGTGCCAGCAGCCAGGAAACCGGGACTAGTTGGCGTACGCAGTATTTT. Protein sequence: CASSQETGTSWRTQYF.

This chain uses TRBV2 with TRBJ2-4; 9 bases agree with TRBD2. V shed 7 bases, J shed 0 bases, and the junction held 7 bases outside the gene matches. This CDR3 contains 16 residues. Germline lookup yields CDR1 SNHLY and CDR2 FYNNEI. This CDR3 reads CASTLSSGIAKNIQYF. In DNA form, the CDR3 reads TGTGCCAGCACCCTTTCTAGCGGGATAGCCAAAAACATTCAGTACTTC.

Sample share makes this clonotype medium-sized. The genes are TRBV12-5 and TRBJ2-1, with 15 bases aligning to TRBD2. After removal of 3 bases from V and 7 bases from J, the junction contained 22 bases not matched to a gene. This CDR3 is built from 22 residues. From germline, CDR1 is LGHNT and CDR2 FRNRAP. The CDR3 reads CASGFRGIPGLAGGRQSNEQFF. The CDR3 bases are TGTGCTAGTGGTTTCAGGGGAATCCCGGGACTAGCGGGAGGCCGCCAGAGTAATGAGCAGTTCTTC.

This clonotype was seen at least ten times. The chain uses TRBV24-1 and TRBJ2-1, with 9 bases matching TRBD2. V was pared by 3 bases and J by 8 bases, with 13 bases of the junction left unmatched. Germline V gene sequence: CDR1 KGHDR, CDR2 SFDVKD. This CDR3 has 17 residues. CDR3 in amino acids: CATSDPGGGLASDEQFF. CDR3 nucleotide sequence: TGTGCCACCAGTGATCCCGGGGGGGGACTAGCTTCGGATGAGCAGTTCTTC.

This clonotype is medium-sized (0.01 to 0.1%). The rearrangement links TRBV2 to TRBJ2-1, with 8 bases lining up with TRBD2. V gave up 3 bases and J gave up 3 bases; unmatched junction bases: 4. The CDR3 runs 15 residues. Germline loops: CDR1 SNHLY, CDR2 FYNNEI. In nucleotides, the CDR3 is TGTGCCAGCAGTGATAGACTAGCGATCTACAATGAGCAGTTCTTC. It translates to CASSDRLAIYNEQFF.

The gene calls are TRBV28 and TRBJ1-5; D is ambiguous. Trimming removed 2 bases from V and 1 base from J, with 15 bases in between. The CDR3 length is 17 residues. Germline V gives CDR1 MDHEN, CDR2 SYDVKM. In DNA form, the CDR3 reads TGTGCCAGCAGTTTAAGTTTCGGGGTGGGGAGCAATCAGCCCCAGCATTTT. Encoded protein: CASSLSFGVGSNQPQHF.

The CDR3 here is CASSPRGPDTQYF. The CDR3 DNA reads TGTGCCAGCAGCCCTAGGGGGCCAGATACGCAGTATTTT. This chain connects TRBV7-9 to TRBJ2-3, with TRBD1 matching 7 bases. With V trimmed by 5 bases and J by 4 bases, 3 bases remained unmatched. Looked up from germline, CDR1 is SEHNR and CDR2 is FQNEAQ (reference sequence). The CDR3 is made up of 13 amino acids.

There are many counts of this clonotype. This chain joins TRBV6-2 or TRBV6-3 and TRBJ1-2, with a possible D match to TRBD1 (5 bases). This CDR3 contains 13 residues. The V end lost 7 bases, the J end lost 4 bases, and 13 bases lay between the germline ends. Germline CDR1 and CDR2: MNHEY and SVGEGT. DNA for the CDR3: TGTGCCAGCACCTACGAACAGGTCTATGGCTACACCTTC. Protein: CASTYEQVYGYTF.

Turning to this clonotype: The germline gene is not matched at one end of the junction; a read error may be the cause. The genes are TRBV5-8 and TRBJ1-4, with 8 nucleotides matching TRBD1. The CDR3 covers 16 residues. The V gene's germline CDR1 is SGHTS and CDR2 YDEGEE. The CDR3 here is CSSSFSGTGPNEKLYF. The DNA of the CDR3 is TGTTCCAGCAGCTTTTCCGGGACAGGCCCTAATGAAAAACTGTATTTT.

Comments on this clonotype: Since no conserved phenylalanine or tryptophan closes the CDR3, a read error is the likely cause. The chain joins TRBV3-1 to TRBJ1-1; D call uncertain. This CDR3 is 14 amino acids long. From germline, CDR1 is LGHDT and CDR2 YNNKEL (reference sequence). CDR3 protein: CASSQGHSLTEAFL. CDR3 sequence (DNA): TGTGCCAGCAGCCAAGGCCATTCCCTCACTGAGGCTTTCCTT.

On this clonotype itself: Possible read error: a much larger clone is one base away. The conserved phenylalanine or tryptophan is not found at the CDR3 terminus, so this likely reflects a read error. This chain links TRBV29-1 with TRBJ2-1; TRBD2 agrees at 11 bases. With V trimmed by 3 bases and J by 6 bases, 4 bases remained unmatched. The germline CDR1 and CDR2 sequences are SQVTM and ANQGSEA. This CDR3 contains 14 residues. The DNA for the CDR3 is TGCAGCGTTGATAGCGGGAGGGCGATCAATGAGCAGTTCCTC. Protein product: CSVDSGRAINEQFL.

The gene calls are TRBV7-2 and TRBJ2-3; D gene ambiguous. The germline V gene encodes CDR1 SGHTA and CDR2 FQGNSA. Trimming shortened V by 6 bases and J by 7 bases, and 14 bases separated the two germline ends. This CDR3 has 13 residues. CDR3 sequence reads: CASSSPPANTQYF. CDR3 DNA sequence: TGTGCCAGCAGTTCTCCCCCGGCAAATACGCAGTATTTT.

As to this clonotype: Given a much more abundant clone one base away, this may be a read error. The chain carries TRBV7-9 and TRBJ2-7; 9 bases agree with TRBD2. The CDR3 totals 12 residues. V lost 11 bases to trimming and J lost 0 bases; unmatched junction nucleotides: 2. Germline CDR1 SEHNR, CDR2 FQNEAQ (reference sequence). The CDR3 is CAGGRGSYEQYF. CDR3 bases: TGTGCCGGCGGGAGGGGCTCCTACGAGCAGTACTTC.